The 14 T cell receptor beta chains below come from one sample, sequenced in a study of blood T cell repertoires in COVID-19. Some clones are missing from TCRdb's copy, which holds only in-frame ones; the method was immunoSEQ multiplex PCR. The sample carries approximately 210,000 clones, roughly 82% recorded once. The sample was peripheral blood. These receptors all stem from a woman aged 40 to 49 with acute or convalescent COVID-19.

The chain has TRBV11-2 and TRBJ1-4; 9 bases are a match to TRBD1. V was pared by 5 bases and J by 4 bases, with 5 bases of the junction left unmatched. This CDR3 is built from 15 residues. Germline V gene data show CDR1 as SGHAT and CDR2 as FQNNGV. This chain's CDR3 is CASSPTGGGNEKLFF. The CDR3 region has the DNA TGTGCCAGCAGCCCGACAGGGGGAGGTAATGAAAAACTGTTTTTT. The full variable domain, rest sourced from reference TRBV11-2 and TRBJ1-4, is EAGVAQSPRYKIIEKRQSVAFWCNPISGHATLYWYQQILGQGPKLLIQFQNNGVVDDSQLPKDRFSAERLKGVDSTLKIQPAKLEDSAVYLCASSPTGGGNEKLFFGSGTQLSVL.

The chain combines TRBV4-2 with TRBJ2-1; D is unresolved. Germline CDR1 is LGHNA and CDR2 is YNFKEQ. V lost 2 bases to trimming and J lost 2 bases, with 4 bases between them. The length of the CDR3 is 13 residues. The CDR3 bases are TGTGCCAGCAGCCAAACAGCCTACAATGAGCAGTTCTTC. Translation: CASSQTAYNEQFF.

This clone came up a few times. The chain carries TRBV7-2 and TRBJ1-2, with 9 bases fitting TRBD1. The V segment lost 5 bases and the J segment 4 bases; nucleotides outside the gene matches: 11. CDR3 length equals 16 residues. From germline, CDR1 is SGHTA and CDR2 FQGNSA. CDR3 protein: CASSTSPGTGPYGYTF. The CDR3, as DNA: TGTGCCAGCAGCACAAGTCCCGGGACAGGGCCCTATGGCTACACCTTC.

The genes are TRBV30 and TRBJ2-1; 9 bases are shared with TRBD1. CDR1 and CDR2 (germline): GTSNPN, SVGIG (reference sequence). This CDR3 has 14 residues. Germline trimming cut 5 bases from V and 6 bases from J; bases unmatched to any gene: 8. This CDR3 is CAWGTGTGSNEQFF. The CDR3, as DNA: TGTGCCTGGGGTACCGGGACAGGGAGCAATGAGCAGTTCTTC.

The chain recombines TRBV2 with TRBJ1-5; 10 nucleotides match TRBD1. Germline V gene lookup returns CDR1 SNHLY and CDR2 FYNNEI. The CDR3 covers 16 residues. V shed 7 bases and J 7 bases; nucleotides not matched to a gene: 13. CDR3 loop: CASMPRQGAVGQPQHF. The CDR3 coding sequence is TGTGCCAGCATGCCCAGACAGGGGGCTGTAGGGCAGCCCCAGCATTTT. Full variable domain (remainder filled in from reference TRBV2 and TRBJ1-5): EPEVTQTPSHQVTQMGQEVILRCVPISNHLYFYWYRQILGQKVEFLVSFYNNEISEKSEIFDDQFSVERPDGSNFTLKIRSTKLEDSAMYFCASMPRQGAVGQPQHFGDGTRLSIL.

The V gene is TRBV4-3, the J gene TRBJ2-2; 8 nucleotides match TRBD2. The CDR3 runs to 16 residues. Germline V gene data show CDR1 as LGHNA and CDR2 as YSLEER. V trimming: 4 bases; J trimming: 3 bases; junction bases outside the gene matches: 7. This CDR3 is CASSPDVAGYTGELFF. CDR3 coding DNA: TGCGCCAGCAGCCCCGACGTAGCGGGATACACCGGGGAGCTGTTTTTT.

The rearrangement joins TRBV11-3 to TRBJ2-6, with 8 bases matching TRBD1. V lost 5 bases to trimming and J lost 3 bases; unmatched junction nucleotides: 6. Per germline, CDR1 SGHNT and CDR2 YENEEA. CDR3 length equals 16 residues. As DNA, the CDR3 is TGTGCCAGCAGCCCAGGGGGCGGGTATGGGGCCAACGTCCTGACTTTC. Its protein product is CASSPGGGYGANVLTF.

V and J are TRBV6-5 and TRBJ2-7, with 9 bases fitting TRBD1. J lost 4 bases, V lost 5 bases, and 6 bases had no gene match. CDR3 size: 14 residues. Germline CDR1 is MNHEY and CDR2 is SVGAGI. The CDR3 DNA sequence: TGTGCCAGCAGTCAGGGACAGGGAAGGTACGAGCAGTACTTC. It specifies CASSQGQGRYEQYF.

The chain recombines TRBV24-1 with TRBJ2-7; D is unclear. The CDR3 contains 13 residues. V was trimmed by 6 bases and J by 3 bases, leaving 11 bases between them. CDR1 is KGHDR, CDR2 SFDVKD, per germline. The CDR3 DNA follows: TGTGCCACCAGTTCCGTGTTTTTCTACGAGCAGTACTTC. This encodes CATSSVFFYEQYF.

The V and J genes are TRBV7-9 and TRBJ2-3; 8 bases agree with TRBD1. The ends lost 8 bases at V and 6 bases at J; junction bases unmatched: 7. CDR1 and CDR2 (germline): SEHNR, FQNEAQ (reference sequence). The CDR3 is made up of 13 amino acids. CDR3 bases: TGTGCCAGCCAGGGGCAGGGGGCGGATACGCAGTATTTT. Encoded protein: CASQGQGADTQYF.

This chain uses TRBV2 with TRBJ1-3; 7 positions agree with TRBD1. Trimming took 7 bases from V and 0 from J; bases not matched to a gene: 12. The CDR3 length is 17 residues. CDR1 SNHLY and CDR2 FYNNEI come from the germline V gene. The CDR3 spells CASNDRVSPLSGNTIYF. The DNA for the CDR3 is TGTGCCAGCAACGACAGGGTCTCCCCTCTCTCTGGAAACACCATATATTTT.

The chain recombines TRBV15 with TRBJ1-1, with 7 bases fitting TRBD1. Germline CDR1 reads LNHNV; CDR2 reads YYDKDF (reference sequence). The CDR3 loop spans 14 amino acids. The junction had 4 bases not matched to a gene; V was cut back by 5 bases and J by 1 base. CDR3 DNA: TGTGCCACCAGCCGAGGACAGGAGAACACTGAAGCTTTCTTT. This gives the protein CATSRGQENTEAFF.

The table lists this clone with a count of one. The chain is built from TRBV2 and TRBJ2-7; D is uncertain. The V end lost 3 bases, the J end lost 0 bases, and 9 bases lay between the germline ends. The CDR3 loop spans 14 amino acids. Germline-derived CDR1 and CDR2 are SNHLY and FYNNEI. The CDR3 loop is CASSEAAYSYEQYF. The CDR3 DNA sequence: TGTGCCAGCAGTGAGGCGGCCTACTCCTACGAGCAGTACTTC.

This clone has more than one count but fewer than ten. The J gene is TRBJ2-7, the V gene TRBV10-3, with TRBD1 matching over 7 bases. V was clipped by 10 bases and J by 0 bases; unmatched bases: 6. Per the germline V gene, CDR1 is ENHRY and CDR2 is SYGVKD. The length of the CDR3 is 13 residues. The CDR3 sequence is CATRDSLSYEQYF. DNA of the CDR3: TGTGCCACAAGGGACAGCCTCTCCTACGAGCAGTACTTC.